This T cell receptor (beta chain) was observed in a study of blood T cell repertoires in COVID-19. About the research overall: From the United States, Italy and Spain came samples of acute and convalescent COVID-19.

The CDR3 has 14 residues. V was clipped by 4 bases and J by 0 bases, with 8 bases between them. Germline assignment: CDR1 SGHKS and CDR2 YYEKEE (reference sequence). The table came from immunoSEQ multiplex PCR; TCRdb's copy has only in-frame clones and leaves some out. This table has hundreds of thousands of clones, 65% to 90% appearing once. This rearrangement joins TRBV5-5 to TRBJ1-3; the D is unclear. Sequencing was performed on peripheral blood. The origin of this receptor is a man aged 45-60 years with active or convalescent COVID-19. CDR3 in amino acids: CASSDFSSGNTIYF. CDR3 in DNA: TGTGCCAGCAGCGACTTTTCCTCTGGAAACACCATATATTTT.